This passage covers 27 T cell receptor beta chains from one sample sequenced in a study of blood T cell repertoires in COVID-19. TCRdb's table, derived via immunoSEQ multiplex PCR, lists solely in-frame clones and lacks some. The sample lists 250,000 to 350,000 clones; about 89% were seen once. Sequencing was done on a sample of peripheral blood. All receptors derive from a woman aged 55-75 years with acute or convalescent COVID-19.

J is TRBJ2-1 and V is TRBV27, with TRBD2 as a possible D gene (5 bases). Per germline, CDR1 MNHEY and CDR2 SMNVEV (reference sequence). This CDR3 has 14 residues. V shed 5 bases and J shed 7 bases, with 15 bases lying between them. The CDR3 here is CASSALASENEQFF. The DNA for the CDR3 is TGTGCCAGCAGTGCCCTAGCCTCTGAAAATGAGCAGTTCTTC.

This clone appeared a single time. The chain carries TRBV19 and TRBJ1-2; 12 nucleotides align to TRBD1. Trimming at V came to 4 bases and at J to 8 bases, leaving 5 bases not matched to a gene. Germline V gene data show CDR1 as LNHDA and CDR2 as SQIVND (reference sequence). The CDR3 sequence is 14 residues long. The DNA for the CDR3 is TGTGCCAGTAGTACGGGGACAGGGGGCAAAGGCTACACCTTC. Amino acid sequence: CASSTGTGGKGYTF.

This rearrangement joins TRBV11-2 to TRBJ2-7, with 7 bases fitting TRBD2. V dropped 5 bases and J dropped 1; count of bases not matched to a gene: 8. Germline values: CDR1 SGHAT, CDR2 FQNNGV. The CDR3 has 15 residues. The CDR3 reads CASSKSGDGSYEQYF. CDR3 sequence (DNA): TGTGCCAGCAGCAAGAGCGGGGATGGTTCCTACGAGCAGTACTTC.

In nucleotides, the CDR3 is TGCGCCAGCAGTCCTGGCCTGACAGGGTACAATCAGCCCCAGCATTTT. It is translated as CASSPGLTGYNQPQHF. V is TRBV5-1 and J is TRBJ1-5, with 7 bases aligning to TRBD1. From germline, CDR1 is SGHRS and CDR2 YFSETQ. J was trimmed by 3 bases and V by 5 bases; bases with no gene match: 11. The CDR3 covers 16 residues. The whole variable domain, remainder taken from reference TRBV5-1 and TRBJ1-5, is KAGVTQTPRYLIKTRGQQVTLSCSPISGHRSVSWYQQTPGQGLQFLFEYFSETQRNKGNFPGRFSGRQFSNSRSEMNVSTLELGDSALYLCASSPGLTGYNQPQHFGDGTRLSIL.

V usage is TRBV12-3 or TRBV12-4 and J usage is TRBJ1-2; D may be TRBD1 (6 bases). The CDR3 spans 12 residues. V lost 1 base and J lost 7, with 7 bases in between. The CDR3 protein is CASSLDRAGYTF. In DNA, the CDR3 is TGTGCCAGCAGTTTAGACAGGGCTGGCTACACCTTC.

This chain uses TRBV7-2 with TRBJ2-7; 9 nucleotides match TRBD2. The CDR3 is made up of 16 amino acids. The V and J ends lost 5 bases and 6 bases, in that order; junction bases with no gene match: 14. Germline V gene data show CDR1 as SGHTA and CDR2 as FQGNSA. The CDR3 DNA reads TGTGCCAGCAGCCCCCGGGGAGGGGGCGGGAGGGGCGAGCAGTACTTC. Translated, it gives CASSPRGGGGRGEQYF.

Points on this clone: Compared with germline, one end of the junction differs, possibly owing to a read error. This sequence joins TRBV15 and TRBJ2-7, with TRBD1 identical over 9 bases. The CDR3 extends over 16 amino acids. Germline V lookup: CDR1 LNHNV, CDR2 YYDKDF (reference sequence). The CDR3 DNA follows: TGTGCCACCAGCAGAGGGGACAGGGCACCCTCCAACGAGCAGTACTTC. This codes for CATSRGDRAPSNEQYF.

The chain employs TRBV9 and TRBJ1-6, with TRBD1 as a possible D gene (6 bases). The CDR3 is 14 residues long. The V gene's germline CDR1 is SGDLS and CDR2 YYNGEE. Trimming removed 4 bases at V and 9 bases at J, with 14 bases between. CDR3 bases: TGTGCCAGCAGCCCCAACAGGGTAGGTTCACCCCTCCACTTT. Translation: CASSPNRVGSPLHF.

CDR3 bases: TGCGCCAGCAGCAGGGCGGGGCAGCCTTTTACAAGTGAGCAGTTCTTC. It encodes CASSRAGQPFTSEQFF. The chain links TRBV5-1 to TRBJ2-1; tentative D call: TRBD2 (6 bases). Germline V CDR1 and CDR2: SGHRS, YFSETQ. The CDR3 extends over 16 amino acids. Trimming took off 4 bases at V and 9 bases at J, with 23 bases between the two ends.

The J gene is TRBJ1-5, the V gene TRBV28; D call uncertain. In germline, CDR1 is MDHEN, CDR2 SYDVKM. CDR3 length: 14 amino acids. The V and J ends lost 6 bases and 1 base respectively, with 10 bases between them. CDR3 sequence (DNA): TGTGCCAGCAGACCGGGTCGGAGCAATCAGCCCCAGCATTTT. Translating gives CASRPGRSNQPQHF.

The V and J genes are TRBV5-4 and TRBJ1-4; possibly TRBD1 for D (5 bases). Germline loops: CDR1 SGHNT, CDR2 YYREEE (reference sequence). V gave up 4 bases and J gave up 8 bases, with 15 bases separating them. This CDR3 contains 14 residues. CDR3 sequence reads: CASSEGDWGEKLFF. CDR3 sequence (DNA): TGTGCCAGCAGCGAAGGTGATTGGGGCGAAAAACTGTTTTTT. Full variable domain (remainder filled in from reference TRBV5-4 and TRBJ1-4): ETGVTQSPTHLIKTRGQQVTLRCSSQSGHNTVSWYQQALGQGPQFIFQYYREEENGRGNFPPRFSGLQFPNYSSELNVNALELDDSALYLCASSEGDWGEKLFFGSGTQLSVL.

The chain has TRBV24-1 and TRBJ2-5, with D tentatively TRBD1 (6 bases). V lost 9 bases to trimming and J lost 0 bases, with 25 bases between them. Looked up from germline, CDR1 is KGHDR and CDR2 is SFDVKD. The CDR3 spans 18 residues. The CDR3 DNA sequence: TGTGCCACCGAAATACAGGGTTTTCAGGAACCGTACCAAGAGACCCAGTACTTC. Encoded protein: CATEIQGFQEPYQETQYF.

The V and J genes are TRBV7-2 and TRBJ1-3; no firm D call. The germline V gene encodes CDR1 SGHTA and CDR2 FQGNSA. The CDR3 extends over 14 amino acids. With 5 bases removed from V and 0 bases from J, the gap between germline ends came to 8 bases. CDR3 region: CASSPQSSGNTIYF. CDR3 DNA sequence: TGTGCCAGCAGCCCCCAATCCTCTGGAAACACCATATATTTT. Drawing the rest from reference TRBV7-2 and TRBJ1-3, the complete variable domain is GAGVSQSPSNKVTEKGKDVELRCDPISGHTALYWYRQSLGQGLEFLIYFQGNSAPDKSGLPSDRFSAERTGGSVSTLTIQRTQQEDSAVYLCASSPQSSGNTIYFGEGSWLTVV.

The chain recombines TRBV27 with TRBJ2-7, with 8 nucleotides matching TRBD1. The CDR3 totals 13 residues. The germline gives CDR1 MNHEY, CDR2 SMNVEV (reference sequence). V shed 6 bases and J 6 bases; nucleotides not matched to a gene: 7. Here the CDR3 DNA reads TGTGCCAGCAGCGGACAGGGTTTTGCCGAGCAGTACTTC. This sequence encodes CASSGQGFAEQYF.

The chain employs TRBV24-1 and TRBJ2-2; D is possibly TRBD2 (5 bases). CDR3 size: 19 residues. Germline loops: CDR1 KGHDR, CDR2 SFDVKD. Trimming took off 0 bases at V and 0 bases at J, with 16 bases between the two ends. The CDR3 sequence: CATSDLSISSPPNTGELFF. The DNA of the CDR3 is TGTGCCACCAGTGATTTGTCCATCTCTAGCCCACCGAACACCGGGGAGCTGTTTTTT.

CDR3 residues: CASSFHSGSNYGYTF. The CDR3 nucleotides read TGTGCCAGCAGCTTCCATTCGGGGTCTAACTATGGCTACACCTTC. The V and J genes are TRBV7-9 and TRBJ1-2; D unresolved. From germline, CDR1 is SEHNR and CDR2 FQNEAQ (reference sequence). This CDR3 spans 15 amino acids. Trimming took 3 bases from V and 0 from J, leaving 11 bases between them.

Here the CDR3 DNA reads TGTGCCAGCAGCCCGTCTAACGGGGCCAAAAACATTCAGTACTTC. This codes for CASSPSNGAKNIQYF. V and J are TRBV7-3 and TRBJ2-4; unclear D gene. The germline V gene encodes CDR1 SGHTA and CDR2 FQGTGA. V lost 5 bases, J lost 1 base, and 12 bases lay in between. This CDR3 is 15 amino acids long.

The chain combines TRBV4-3 with TRBJ2-1; TRBD1 is a possible D gene (6 bases). CDR1 and CDR2 from the germline V gene are LGHNA and YSLEER. Trimming took 0 bases from V and 5 from J, leaving 17 bases between them. This CDR3 has 17 residues. The CDR3 nucleotides are TGCGCCAGCAGCCAAGAGGCCACAGGGTTTAGGGACAATGAGCAGTTCTTC. As protein: CASSQEATGFRDNEQFF.

This chain links TRBV27 with TRBJ2-1, with 10 bases aligning to TRBD2. V gave up 6 bases and J gave up 4 bases; unmatched junction bases: 9. This CDR3 is 16 amino acids long. The V gene's germline CDR1 is MNHEY and CDR2 SMNVEV (reference sequence). The CDR3 DNA sequence: TGTGCCAGCAGACAAGCTAGCGGGGGTAGATACAATGAGCAGTTCTTC. Translating gives CASRQASGGRYNEQFF.

V is TRBV6-5 and J is TRBJ1-5, with 9 bases lining up with TRBD1. The CDR3 covers 15 residues. V gave up 4 bases and J gave up 5 bases; unmatched junction bases: 6. Germline V CDR1 and CDR2: MNHEY, SVGAGI. CDR3 sequence (DNA): TGTGCCAGCAGTTTGAACGACAGGGGGGATCAGCCCCAGCATTTT. Its translation is CASSLNDRGDQPQHF.

This chain joins TRBV7-2 and TRBJ1-1, with a tentative D call TRBD1 (6 bases). There are 16 residues in the CDR3. Germline CDR1 reads SGHTA; CDR2 reads FQGNSA. V lost 0 bases and J lost 1, with 12 bases in between. This chain's CDR3 is CASSLALDRQNTEAFF. CDR3 nucleotides: TGTGCCAGCAGCTTAGCTCTGGACAGACAGAACACTGAAGCTTTCTTT.

V and J are TRBV5-4 and TRBJ2-3; TRBD2 aligns across 7 bases. V lost 4 bases, J lost 3 bases, and 2 bases stayed unmatched. This CDR3 contains 13 residues. The germline gives CDR1 SGHNT, CDR2 YYREEE (reference sequence). DNA for the CDR3: TGTGCCAGCAGCGGGAGGGAGACAGATACGCAGTATTTT. Translating it yields CASSGRETDTQYF.

The chain couples TRBV6-5 to TRBJ2-7, with 11 bases lining up with TRBD2. V gave up 4 bases and J gave up 3 bases; unmatched junction bases: 8. The CDR3 covers 16 residues. Per the germline V gene, CDR1 is MNHEY and CDR2 is SVGAGI. CDR3 coding DNA: TGTGCCAGCAGTTCCGTTCTAGCGGGAGGTAGCTACGAGCAGTACTTC. Protein: CASSSVLAGGSYEQYF.

This clone has a handful of counts. The rearrangement uses TRBV7-3 and TRBJ2-2, with TRBD1 matching over 8 bases. The CDR3 totals 15 residues. J was trimmed by 3 bases and V by 5 bases; bases with no gene match: 5. CDR1 SGHTA and CDR2 FQGTGA come from the germline V gene. The CDR3 DNA follows: TGTGCCAGCAGCCATGGACAGGGATACACCGGGGAGCTGTTTTTT. Amino acid sequence: CASSHGQGYTGELFF.

The rearrangement uses TRBV4-3 and TRBJ2-1, with a weak D call TRBD2 (5 bases). Trimming left V 2 bases short and J 10 bases short, with 21 bases between. CDR3 length: 16 amino acids. CDR1 and CDR2 (germline): LGHNA, YSLEER. CDR3 coding DNA: TGCGCCAGCAGCCAAAGGGTTGCACTAGACGTCGCCGAGCAGTTCTTC. Amino acids: CASSQRVALDVAEQFF.

The gene calls are TRBV27 and TRBJ2-4; TRBD1 matches at 9 bases. Trimming removed 6 bases from V and 0 bases from J; junction bases left unmatched: 18. The CDR3 is 20 residues long. Germline loops: CDR1 MNHEY, CDR2 SMNVEV (reference sequence). CDR3 loop: CASSSTPGTGTSVAKNIQYF. The CDR3 DNA reads as TGTGCCAGCAGCTCCACCCCCGGGACAGGGACGTCTGTAGCCAAAAACATTCAGTACTTC.

V is TRBV9 and J is TRBJ2-1; 7 positions agree with TRBD1. V was pared by 3 bases and J by 4 bases, with 13 bases of the junction left unmatched. Per the germline V gene, CDR1 is SGDLS and CDR2 is YYNGEE. The CDR3 covers 17 residues. The CDR3 sequence is CASSGFEGAINYNEQFF. The CDR3 region has the DNA TGTGCCAGCAGCGGATTTGAGGGGGCGATCAATTACAATGAGCAGTTCTTC.